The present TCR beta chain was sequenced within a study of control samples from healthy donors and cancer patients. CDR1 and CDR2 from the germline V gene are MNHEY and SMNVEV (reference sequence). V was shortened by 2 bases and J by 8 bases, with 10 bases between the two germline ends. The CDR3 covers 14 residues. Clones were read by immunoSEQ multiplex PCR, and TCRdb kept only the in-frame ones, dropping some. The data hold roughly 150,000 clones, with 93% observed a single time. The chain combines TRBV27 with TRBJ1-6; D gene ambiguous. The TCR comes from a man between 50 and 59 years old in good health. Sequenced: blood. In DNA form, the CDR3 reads TGTGCCAGCAGTTTAAGGGTACCGCATTCACCCCTCCACTTT. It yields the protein CASSLRVPHSPLHF.